Below, one TCR beta chain is given with its context. Its target is not known. Unique molecular identifiers were incorporated into the prepared TCRbeta library. One entry per CDR3 protein, called by TCRdb with MiXCR from the PCR reads. Among around 960,000 distinct CDR3 sequences listed, about 26% were seen once. These data come from a study of T-cell reconstitution after alpha-beta-depleted transplantation in children. Whole-study results and caveats: Expanded clones from the graft, numbering several hundred, reportedly supplied alpha-beta T cells about two months after transplant. Some patients owed their high day-60 TCRbeta diversity to surviving recipient T cells and thymic progenitors. Diversity and T-cell counts at one year after transplant derived mostly from new T cells.

The CDR3 has 13 amino acids. Germline CDR1 is SGDLS and CDR2 is YYNGEE. Trimming cost V 4 bases and J 8 bases, with 13 bases left between them. The V gene is TRBV9, the J gene TRBJ2-1; TRBD2 is a possible D gene (5 bases). This sequence originates from a boy younger than two who had a stem cell transplant for SCID, so the T cells may come from the graft donor. Material: PBMCs, mostly from graft donor cells, obtained 360 days after TCRalphabeta/CD19-depleted stem cell transplant. DNA for the CDR3: TGTGCCAGCAGCTCCGACGACGGGGATGAGCAGTTCTTC. This gives the protein CASSSDDGDEQFF.